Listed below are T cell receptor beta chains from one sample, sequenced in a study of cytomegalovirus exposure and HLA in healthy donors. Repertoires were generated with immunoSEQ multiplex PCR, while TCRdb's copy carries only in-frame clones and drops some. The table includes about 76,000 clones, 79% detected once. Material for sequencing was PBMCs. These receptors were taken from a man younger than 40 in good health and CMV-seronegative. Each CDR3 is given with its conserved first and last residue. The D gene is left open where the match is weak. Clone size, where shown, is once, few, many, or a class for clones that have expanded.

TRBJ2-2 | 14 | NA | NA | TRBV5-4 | TGTGCCAGCAGCTCTGGGGCAGGGTCCCAGGAGCTGTTTTTT | CASSSGAGSQELFF
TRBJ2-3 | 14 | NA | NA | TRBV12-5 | TGTGCTAGTGGTTTGGACAGGACCACAGATACGCAGTATTTT | CASGLDRTTDTQYF
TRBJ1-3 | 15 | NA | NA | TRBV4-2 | TGTGCCAGCAGCCAAGACGTGAGGACAGCCTCTACCATATATTTT | CASSQDVRTASTIYF
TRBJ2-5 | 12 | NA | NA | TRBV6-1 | TGTGCCAGCAGGATAGGGGTTAAGACCCAGTACTTC | CASRIGVKTQYF
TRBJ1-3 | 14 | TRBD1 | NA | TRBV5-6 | TGTGCCAGCAGCTTGGTGGACAGGGGAAACACCATATATTTT | CASSLVDRGNTIYF
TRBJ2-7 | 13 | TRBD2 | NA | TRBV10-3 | TGTGCCATCAGTGAGTCGCGGGGGGGCTTTCAGTACTTC | CAISESRGGFQYF
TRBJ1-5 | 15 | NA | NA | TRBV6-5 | TGTGCCAGCAGTTCCTCCGGGGGGGCCTATCAGCCCCAGCATTTT | CASSSSGGAYQPQHF
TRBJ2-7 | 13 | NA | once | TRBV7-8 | TGTGCCAGCAGCTTAGAAGTAGTCTACGAGCAGTACTTC | CASSLEVVYEQYF
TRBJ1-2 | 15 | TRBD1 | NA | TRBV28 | TGTGCCAGCAGTTGGGGGGACAGGGGCCCTTATGGCTACACCTTC | CASSWGDRGPYGYTF
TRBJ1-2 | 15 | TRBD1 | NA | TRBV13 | TGTGCCAGCAGCCCTGGCGGGACAGGGCTTCGTGGCTACACCTTC | CASSPGGTGLRGYTF
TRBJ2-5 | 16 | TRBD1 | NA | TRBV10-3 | TGTGCCATCAGTTCTAGCCCGGGACAGGGGAGCGAGACCCAGTACTTC | CAISSSPGQGSETQYF
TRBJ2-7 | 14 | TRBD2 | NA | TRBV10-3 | TGTGCCACCAGGGACCCGGGGGGAAGGGGCGAGCAGTACTTC | CATRDPGGRGEQYF
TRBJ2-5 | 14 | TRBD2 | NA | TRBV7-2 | TGTGCCAGCAGCTTAGCGGGAACCGGGGGGGCCCAGTACTTC | CASSLAGTGGAQYF
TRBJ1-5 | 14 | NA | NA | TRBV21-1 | TGTGCCAGACCAGGGTTTTGGGGCAATCAGCCCCAGCATTTT | CARPGFWGNQPQHF
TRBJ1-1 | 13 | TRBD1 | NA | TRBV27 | TGTGCCAGCAGTCCTCGGACAGGGCTTAAGTCTTTCTTT | CASSPRTGLKSFF
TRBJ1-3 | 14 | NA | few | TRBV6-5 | TGTGCCAGCAGTTACTCCATCTCTGGAAACACCATATATTTT | CASSYSISGNTIYF
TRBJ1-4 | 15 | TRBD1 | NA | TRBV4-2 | TGTGCCAGCAGCCCCAGAGAACAGGGGAATGAAAAACTGTTTTTT | CASSPREQGNEKLFF
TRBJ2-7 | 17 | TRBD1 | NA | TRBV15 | TGTGCCACCAGCAGAGTTCTCGGGACAGCCAACTCCTACGAGCAGTACTTC | CATSRVLGTANSYEQYF
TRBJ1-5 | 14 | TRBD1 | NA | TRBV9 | TGTGCCAGCAGCAAGGGACAGAGAGGGCAGCCCCAGCATTTT | CASSKGQRGQPQHF
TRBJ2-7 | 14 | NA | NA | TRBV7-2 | TGTGCCAGCAGCTTGGGGGCAGGGTTCTACGAGCAGTACTTC | CASSLGAGFYEQYF
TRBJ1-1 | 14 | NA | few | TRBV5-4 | TGTGCCAGCTCGACTAGGGGTATGAACACTGAAGCTTTCTTT | CASSTRGMNTEAFF
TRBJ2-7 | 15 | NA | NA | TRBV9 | TGTGCCAGCAGCGTAGTGGGACAAGGAATGGTTGAGCAGTACTTC | CASSVVGQGMVEQYF
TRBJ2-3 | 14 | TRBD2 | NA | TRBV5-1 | TGCGCCAGCAGCTTTACAGCGGGAGGGAATACGCAGTATTTT | CASSFTAGGNTQYF
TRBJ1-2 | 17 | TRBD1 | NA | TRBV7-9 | TGTGCCAGCAGCTCTAGTGGGGGGACAGAGCCGTCGCATGGCTACACCTTC | CASSSSGGTEPSHGYTF
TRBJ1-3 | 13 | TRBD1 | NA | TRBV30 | TGCGCCTGGAAGACAGGGGGTGGAAACACCATATATTTT | CAWKTGGGNTIYF
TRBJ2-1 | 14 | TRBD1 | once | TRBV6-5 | TGTGCCAGCATGGGACAGGGGGCGTACAATGAGCAGTTCTTC | CASMGQGAYNEQFF
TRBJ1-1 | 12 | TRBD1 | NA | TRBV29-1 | TGCAGCGGGACACAGGGGAGGACTGAAGCTTTCTTT | CSGTQGRTEAFF
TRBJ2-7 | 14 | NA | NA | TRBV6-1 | TGTGCCAGCAGTGAGGCGGATAGCTCCTACGAGCAGTACTTC | CASSEADSSYEQYF
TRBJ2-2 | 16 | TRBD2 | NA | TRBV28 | TGTGCCAGCAGCCGAAGCGGGAGGGCGAACACCGGGGAGCTGTTTTTT | CASSRSGRANTGELFF
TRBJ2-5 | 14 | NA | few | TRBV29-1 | TGCAGCGTTGGGTCGTCAGGGGATCAGGAGACCCAGTACTTC | CSVGSSGDQETQYF
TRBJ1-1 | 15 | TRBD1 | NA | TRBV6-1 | TGTGCCAGCATTGCATGGGACAGCGGCATCACTGAAGCTTTCTTT | CASIAWDSGITEAFF
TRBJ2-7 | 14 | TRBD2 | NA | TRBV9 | TGTGCCAGCAGCCAAACTAGCGGGGTCAACGAGCAGTACTTC | CASSQTSGVNEQYF
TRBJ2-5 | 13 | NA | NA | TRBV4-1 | TGCGCCAGCAGCCCTCCTCTCGGGGAGACCCAGTACTTC | CASSPPLGETQYF
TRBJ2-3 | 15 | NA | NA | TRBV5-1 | TGCGCCAGCAGCCTCCTTAACTCCCGGGAAGATACGCAGTATTTT | CASSLLNSREDTQYF
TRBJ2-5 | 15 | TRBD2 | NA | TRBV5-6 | TGTGCCAGCAGCTTATTACTAGCGGGACAAGAGACCCAGTACTTC | CASSLLLAGQETQYF
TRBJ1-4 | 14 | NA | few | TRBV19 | TGTGCCACCTCACAGGTTACAACTAATGAAAAACTGTTTTTT | CATSQVTTNEKLFF
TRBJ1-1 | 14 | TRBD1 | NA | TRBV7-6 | TGTGCCAGCAGCTTTACCGATCAGGGGGCCGAAGCTTTCTTT | CASSFTDQGAEAFF
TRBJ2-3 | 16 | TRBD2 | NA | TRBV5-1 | TGCGCCAGCAGCTTAAATATAGCGGGGGTGATAGATACGCAGTATTTT | CASSLNIAGVIDTQYF
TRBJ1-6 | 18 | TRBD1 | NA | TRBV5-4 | TGTGCCAGCAGCTTGGAAGTTTATTCGGGACAGGCTAATTCACCCCTCCACTTT | CASSLEVYSGQANSPLHF
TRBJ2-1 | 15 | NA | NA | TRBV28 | TGTGCCAGCAGTTTTAGTCTGGACTGGAGCGATGAGCAGTTCTTC | CASSFSLDWSDEQFF
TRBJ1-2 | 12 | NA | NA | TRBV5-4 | TGTGCCAGCAGCTTGCAGGCCAATGGCTACACCTTC | CASSLQANGYTF
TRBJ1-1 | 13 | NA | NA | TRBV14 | TGTGCCAGCAGAAGTATTTGGGCCACTGAAGCTTTCTTT | CASRSIWATEAFF
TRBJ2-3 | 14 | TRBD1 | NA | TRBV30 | TGTGCCTGGAGTCGACAGGGGACTGGGGATACGCAGTATTTT | CAWSRQGTGDTQYF
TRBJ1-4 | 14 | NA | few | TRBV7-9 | TGTGCCAGCAGCTTTTCAACGGCCACGGGTGAACTGTTTTTT | CASSFSTATGELFF
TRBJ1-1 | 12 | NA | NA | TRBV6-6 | TGTGCCAGCTCACAGTGGGAGACTGAAGCTTTCTTT | CASSQWETEAFF
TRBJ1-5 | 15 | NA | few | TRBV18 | TGTGCCAGCTCATATGACAGACCCATTAATCAGCCCCAGCATTTT | CASSYDRPINQPQHF
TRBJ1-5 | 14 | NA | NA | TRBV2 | TGTGCCAGCAGCGAGAGGGATTCGAATCAGCCCCAGCATTTT | CASSERDSNQPQHF
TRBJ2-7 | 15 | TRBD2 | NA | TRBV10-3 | TGTGCCATCAGTGAGCTAGCGGGGCTTGTCTACGAGCAGTACTTC | CAISELAGLVYEQYF
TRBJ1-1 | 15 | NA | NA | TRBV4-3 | TGCGCCAGCAGCCAAGACACAGGTAGGGACACTGAAGCTTTCTTT | CASSQDTGRDTEAFF
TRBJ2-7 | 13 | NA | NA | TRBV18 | TGTGCCAGCTTGTCGGCTAGTCCCTACGAGCAGTACTTC | CASLSASPYEQYF